The source of this T cell receptor (beta chain) is a study of radiotherapy plus CTLA-4 blockade in lung cancer. Overall study context: The study recorded objective responses in 18% of patients and disease control in under 35%. Overall study findings and caveats: Expansion in blood of tumor-derived TCR clones was seen after radiotherapy plus ipilimumab.

The method was immunoSEQ multiplex PCR; TCRdb's version includes in-frame clones alone and lacks a portion of them. The sample contains approximately 80,000 clones, around 74% of which appear only once. The CDR3 is 13 residues long. CDR1 is GTSNPN and CDR2 is SVGIG in the germline V gene (reference sequence). The V and J ends lost 2 bases and 3 bases, in that order; junction bases with no gene match: 4. About this clone itself: What it binds is unknown.

The rearrangement links TRBV30 to TRBJ2-7; 7 bases agree with TRBD1. The sample was peripheral blood, taken from a patient treated with radiotherapy plus ipilimumab. This receptor was identified in a human donor with non-small cell lung cancer whose response to radiotherapy plus ipilimumab could not be evaluated. CDR3 nucleotides: TGTGCCTGGAGTAACAGGGGATACTACGAGCAGTACTTC. Its protein is CAWSNRGYYEQYF.